A selection of T cell receptor beta chains follows, all from one sample in a study of long-term antiretroviral therapy in people with HIV. Assay used: immunoSEQ multiplex PCR; TCRdb lists only in-frame clones, some missing. The sample lists tens of thousands of clones; approximately 75% were seen once. The sequencing here drew on unsorted PBMCs, taken 3 years after starting antiretroviral therapy. Receptors were obtained from a man in his fifties with HIV. The CDR3 runs from the conserved cysteine through the conserved F or W. A D gene is named only where the DNA matches it firmly. The size field is filled for only some rows; it gives once, few, many or a size class.

abundance: .
j_gene: TRBJ2-5
v_gene: TRBV18
d_gene: TRBD2
CDR3aa: CASSPVQRGPGETQYF
CDR3nt: TGTGCCAGCTCACCGGTCCAGCGGGGGCCGGGGGAGACCCAGTACTTC

abundance: .
j_gene: TRBJ2-3
v_gene: TRBV5-1
d_gene: .
CDR3aa: CASSLDRGDTDTQYF
CDR3nt: TGCGCCAGCAGCTTGGACCGAGGTGACACAGATACGCAGTATTTT

abundance: .
j_gene: TRBJ2-7
v_gene: TRBV18
d_gene: .
CDR3aa: CASSPGLDEQYF
CDR3nt: TGTGCCAGCTCACCAGGCCTGGACGAGCAGTACTTC

abundance: .
j_gene: TRBJ2-5
v_gene: TRBV7-9
d_gene: .
CDR3aa: CASSLQLQETQYF
CDR3nt: TGTGCCAGCAGCCTACAGCTTCAAGAGACCCAGTACTTC

abundance: .
j_gene: TRBJ1-1
v_gene: TRBV14
d_gene: TRBD1
CDR3aa: CASSPYLGGGGAEAFF
CDR3nt: TGTGCCAGCAGCCCCTACCTAGGGGGCGGGGGCGCTGAAGCTTTCTTT

abundance: few
j_gene: TRBJ1-5
v_gene: TRBV18
d_gene: .
CDR3aa: CASSLSGTPNQPQHF
CDR3nt: TGTGCCAGCTCACTGTCCGGGACACCTAATCAGCCCCAGCATTTT

abundance: .
j_gene: TRBJ1-6
v_gene: TRBV19
d_gene: .
CDR3aa: CARFPGPGNSPLHF
CDR3nt: TGTGCCAGGTTCCCGGGCCCCGGGAATTCACCCCTCCACTTT

abundance: once
j_gene: TRBJ2-7
v_gene: TRBV6-6
d_gene: .
CDR3aa: CASSSPLDRSYEQYF
CDR3nt: TGTGCCAGCAGCTCCCCCCTGGACCGCTCCTACGAGCAGTACTTC

abundance: .
j_gene: TRBJ2-5
v_gene: TRBV29-1
d_gene: TRBD2
CDR3aa: CSVEREVQETQYF
CDR3nt: TGCAGCGTTGAGCGGGAGGTACAAGAGACCCAGTACTTC

abundance: .
j_gene: TRBJ2-7
v_gene: TRBV15
d_gene: .
CDR3aa: CATSRAGGSYEQYF
CDR3nt: TGTGCCACCAGCAGAGCAGGGGGGTCCTACGAGCAGTACTTC

abundance: .
j_gene: TRBJ2-7
v_gene: TRBV29-1
d_gene: TRBD2
CDR3aa: CSVGTPGLASEQYF
CDR3nt: TGCAGCGTTGGGACGCCGGGACTAGCGAGTGAGCAGTACTTC

abundance: .
j_gene: TRBJ1-5
v_gene: TRBV18
d_gene: .
CDR3aa: CASSLRDTNQPQHF
CDR3nt: TGTGCCAGCTCCCTCCGGGACACCAATCAGCCCCAGCATTTT

abundance: .
j_gene: TRBJ1-1
v_gene: TRBV30
d_gene: .
CDR3aa: CAWRTGPNTEAFF
CDR3nt: TGTGCCTGGAGGACCGGACCCAACACTGAAGCTTTCTTT

abundance: .
j_gene: TRBJ1-5
v_gene: TRBV2
d_gene: .
CDR3aa: CASRPQRRGRDQPQHF
CDR3nt: TGTGCCAGCAGGCCACAGCGTCGGGGGAGGGATCAGCCCCAGCATTTT